This TCR beta chain was sequenced during a study of blood T cells in healthy people across ages (dated by TCRdb to the mid-2010s). Study-level background: In model experiments, roughly one uniquely barcoded TCR beta cDNA molecule per two T cells was captured by template switching. To track age-related changes in TCR beta repertoire diversity, the study relied on deep sequencing normalized with unique cDNA molecular identifiers. The study analyzed two additional independent replicas of 1 million unique cDNA reads from the same blood draw for two donors, one aged 18 to 30 and one aged 80 or older. The donors were split into four age groups: young (average around 15 years), middle-aged (over 35), aged (more than 55) and long-lived (under 85).

General conclusions and limits of the study: Compared with the aged group, the long-lived group had more naive CD4+ T cells, fewer expanded clones and increased TCR diversity, suggesting age selection. Observed TCR beta diversity per million T cells fell roughly linearly with age, and a significant reduction was already apparent by age roughly 40. Total diversity estimates from one million sequenced T cells were considered lower bounds and underestimates. There was a strong correlation between observed TCR beta diversity and the percentage of naive T cells measured by flow cytometry. Donor CMV infection status was unknown, potentially confounding age-related changes in expanded clonotypes. Since profiling was done on bulk unsorted PBMCs, naive and antigen-experienced compartments could not be conclusively compared.

Preparation of the library involved 5' RACE. Sequenced on an Illumina HiSeq 2500. The second PCR ran for roughly 7 to 11 cycles and used a J-beta primer mix along with a sample-barcoded 5' primer. Each TCR beta cDNA molecule received a unique molecular identifier from a template-switch 5' adaptor carrying 12 random nucleotides. At least 2.5 million CDR3-containing paired-end reads were obtained from each sample. First-strand cDNA synthesis was performed from all RNA using the Mint cDNA synthesis kit, with priming by a TRBC-specific oligonucleotide. All cDNA was treated with uracil-DNA glycosylase and then went through a first 18-cycle PCR with the universal primers M1SS and BC2_uni_R. The study's processing was this. For normalization, 1 million high-quality reads, each with a distinct molecular identifier, were randomly selected from each sample. Instead of being binned into consensus sequences, reads that shared molecular identifiers were thrown out. CDR3 identification, clonotype clustering and error correction used MiTCR with a Q25 quality threshold and the strictest error-elimination algorithm. A nonparametric unseen species model using Euler transformation provided a lower-bound estimate of total TCR beta diversity. The public reads were reprocessed in TCRdb via fastp at Q25 and MiXCR, keeping in-frame beta chains. CDR3 protein sequences are deduplicated, and each keeps its most common genes and DNA. The V and J calls come from TCRdb's annotation, not from the publication. The sample table contains roughly 700,000 distinct CDR3 sequences; only one count was recorded for around 25% of them. The ten largest account for roughly a tenth of the sample.

The CDR3 starts with the cysteine, ends with the phenylalanine, and has 16 residues. Of the read, only the CDR3 DNA is kept; its 48 bases are in frame from base 1. V is reduced by 10 bases and J by 7 bases, leaving a spacing of 25 bases between them. Looking up the germline V gene (reference sequence) yields CDR1 MNHEY and CDR2 SMNVEV. This clonotype occurred a few times. The target of this receptor is not known. The input lacks base qualities; no much larger clone sits a single base away. The approximately 40 donors, aged 6 to 90 years, were systemically healthy Caucasian individuals from Russia. Each donor gave ten milliliters of peripheral blood, collected into EDTA-treated Vacutainer tubes. Ficoll-Paque density-gradient centrifugation was used to isolate PBMCs, with at least 6.5 million per sample. Trizol reagent was used to extract total RNA from the PBMCs, yielding at least 5 micrograms per sample. For every donor, an aliquot of PBMCs went through flow cytometry to measure the percentages of naive CD45RAhigh/CD27high T cells.

The data also belong to a second study, concerning T cells of mothers and their children. The other study reports the following: Nine systemically healthy Caucasian individuals served as donors, namely three mothers together with their six children. cDNA synthesis used all of the extracted RNA, with around 1.4 ug of RNA in each 15 ul reaction. In the second PCR, the M1S primer added sample barcodes and 2-4 random nucleotides. Each mother yielded over 9 million TCR beta CDR3 reads and each child 2.5 million to 3 million reads. TCR recombination output is similarly shaped by thymic selection in related and unrelated pairs, with a minor effect exerted by inherited differences. Normalized repertoire overlap in related mother-child pairs was always slightly higher than in unrelated mother-child pairs, but the difference was never significant. With a sensitivity of approximately 93 clones per million clonotypes, no persistent microchimeric T cell clones were detected. The study used deep NGS to compare TCR beta repertoires of mothers and children, seeking features distinguishing related mother-child pairs from unrelated individuals. The mean age was roughly 40 +/- 4 years for the mothers and about 10 +/- 4 years for the children. After adapter ligation with NEBNext reagents, the libraries were sequenced on Illumina HiSeq 2000 with 100+100 nt paired-end reads. To avoid cross-contamination, the mother libraries and the child libraries were prepared a month apart and sequenced in separate runs. Each donor had between about 450,000 and 2,100,000 distinct TCR beta clonotypes identified. Naive TCR beta clonotypes were estimated from low-frequency clonotypes matched to each donor's FACS-determined naive share, without sorting.

The clonotype comes from a boy under 18 in good health. Here the chain combines TRBV27 and TRBJ2-2; TRBD2 could be the D gene, as 6 bases match. The sequencing sample was made of blood. CDR3 reads: CAISQTTGETGGELFF. The DNA is as follows: TGTGCCATCAGCCAAACGACGGGAGAAACGGGCGGGGAGCTGTTTTTT.